The clone carrying this TCR beta chain was seen many times. There are 14 residues in the CDR3. Trimming took 3 bases from V and 8 from J; bases not matched to a gene: 5. Germline lookup yields CDR1 MNHEY and CDR2 SVGAGI. One entry per CDR3 protein, called by TCRdb with MiXCR from the 5' RACE reads. The sample holds about 77,000 distinct CDR3 sequences; less than 20% are singletons and the top ten take roughly 2.7%. This sample was taken from a study of early T cells in non-severe SARS-CoV-2 infection. Study in general: Sequencing targeted bulk RNA from unsorted whole blood, leaving chains unpaired.

The chain carries TRBV6-5 and TRBJ1-4, with TRBD1 matching 8 bases. The sample comprised whole blood. This TCR derives from an adult who was a healthcare worker with PCR-confirmed SARS-CoV-2 infection or an uninfected control (not recorded which). CDR3 bases: TGTGCCAGCAGTTATGAACAGGGGGAGGAAAAACTGTTTTTT. Protein: CASSYEQGEEKLFF.